This T cell receptor beta chain was identified in a study of blood T cell repertoires in COVID-19. Original handling: Using reference gene primer amplification, nucleated cell counts were estimated. TCRdb's copy holds only in-frame clones and misses some; the assay was immunoSEQ multiplex PCR. V and J calls and clone size are copied from that table; D and trimming were computed from the DNA. The table has about 190,000 clones, approximately 84% seen once. Individuals aged roughly 18 to 100 years were recruited from fewer than 25 US areas. Germline V gene lookup returns CDR1 MNHEY and CDR2 SMNVEV (reference sequence). The CDR3 is made up of 16 amino acids. Trimming removed 5 bases from V and 4 bases from J, with 18 bases in between.

The material sequenced was PBMCs or T cells enriched from blood (not recorded which). The V call is TRBV27, the J call TRBJ1-5, with D possibly being TRBD1 (6 bases). This TCR derives from a woman in her thirties who had recovered from COVID-19. The CDR3 loop is CASSPRGGGQNQPQHF. The CDR3, as DNA: TGTGCCAGCAGTCCCCGGGGAGGGGGGCAAAATCAGCCCCAGCATTTT.